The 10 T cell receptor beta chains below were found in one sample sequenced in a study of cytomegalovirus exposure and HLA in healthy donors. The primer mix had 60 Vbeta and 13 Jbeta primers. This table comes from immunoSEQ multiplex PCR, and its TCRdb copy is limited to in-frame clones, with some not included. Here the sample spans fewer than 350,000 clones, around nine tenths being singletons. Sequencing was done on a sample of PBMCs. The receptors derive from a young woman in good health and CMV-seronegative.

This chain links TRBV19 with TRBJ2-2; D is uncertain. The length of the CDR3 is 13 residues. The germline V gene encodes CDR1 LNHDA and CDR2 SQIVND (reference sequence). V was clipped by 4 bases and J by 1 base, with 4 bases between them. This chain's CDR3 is CASSSRNTGELFF. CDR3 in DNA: TGTGCCAGTAGTAGTAGGAACACCGGGGAGCTGTTTTTT.

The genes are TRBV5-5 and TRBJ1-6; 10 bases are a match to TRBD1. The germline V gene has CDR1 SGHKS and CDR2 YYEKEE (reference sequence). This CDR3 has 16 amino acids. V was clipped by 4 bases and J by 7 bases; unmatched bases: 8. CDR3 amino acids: CASSLGGGQGNSPLHF. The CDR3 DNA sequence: TGTGCCAGCAGCCTTGGGGGGGGACAGGGGAATTCACCCCTCCACTTT.

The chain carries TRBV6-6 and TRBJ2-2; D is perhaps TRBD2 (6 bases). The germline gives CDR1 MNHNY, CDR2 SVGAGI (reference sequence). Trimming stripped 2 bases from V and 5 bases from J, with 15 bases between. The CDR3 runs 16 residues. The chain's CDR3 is CASSYTGLALTGELFF. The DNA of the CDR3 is TGTGCCAGCAGTTACACGGGGCTAGCGCTGACCGGGGAGCTGTTTTTT.

The CDR3 reads CASIPGGAGTEAFF. The CDR3 region has the DNA TGCGCCAGCATCCCCGGGGGGGCGGGGACTGAAGCTTTCTTT. The chain uses TRBV5-1 and TRBJ1-1, with TRBD1 as a possible D gene (6 bases). Germline-derived CDR1 and CDR2 are SGHRS and YFSETQ. Trimming stripped 6 bases from V and 5 bases from J, with 17 bases between. The CDR3 spans 14 residues.

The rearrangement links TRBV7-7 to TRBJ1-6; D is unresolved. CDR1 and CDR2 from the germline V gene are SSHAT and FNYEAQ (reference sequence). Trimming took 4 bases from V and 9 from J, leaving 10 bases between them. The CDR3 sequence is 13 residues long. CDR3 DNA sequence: TGTGCCAGCAGCTCCTCAACGGGTTCACCCCTCCACTTT. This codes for CASSSSTGSPLHF. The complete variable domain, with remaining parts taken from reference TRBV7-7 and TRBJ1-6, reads GAGVSQSPRYKVTKRGQDVTLRCDPISSHATLYWYQQALGQGPEFLTYFNYEAQPDKSGLPSDRFSAERPEGSISTLTIQRTEQRDSAMYRCASSSSTGSPLHFGNGTRLTVT.

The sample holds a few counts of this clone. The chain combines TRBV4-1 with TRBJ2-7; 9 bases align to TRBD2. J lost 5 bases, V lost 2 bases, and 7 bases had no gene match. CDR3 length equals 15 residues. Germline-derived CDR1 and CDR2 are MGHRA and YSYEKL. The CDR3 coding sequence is TGCGCCAGCAGCCAAAGGGCGGGGGGGATAAACGAGCAGTACTTC. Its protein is CASSQRAGGINEQYF.

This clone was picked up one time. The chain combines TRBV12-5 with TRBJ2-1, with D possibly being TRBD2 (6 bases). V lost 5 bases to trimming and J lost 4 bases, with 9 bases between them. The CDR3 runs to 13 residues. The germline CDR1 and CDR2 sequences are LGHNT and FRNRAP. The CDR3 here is CASGQLAYNEQFF. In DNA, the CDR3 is TGTGCTAGTGGTCAACTAGCATACAATGAGCAGTTCTTC. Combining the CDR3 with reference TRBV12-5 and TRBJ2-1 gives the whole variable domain DARVTQTPRHKVTEMGQEVTMRCQPILGHNTVFWYRQTMMQGLELLAYFRNRAPLDDSGMPKDRFSAEMPDATLATLKIQPSEPRDSAVYFCASGQLAYNEQFFGPGTRLTVL.

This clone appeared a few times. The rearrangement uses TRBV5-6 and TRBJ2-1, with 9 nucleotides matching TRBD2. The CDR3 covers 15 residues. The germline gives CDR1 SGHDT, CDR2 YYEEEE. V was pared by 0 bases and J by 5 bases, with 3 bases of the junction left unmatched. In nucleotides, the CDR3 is TGTGCCAGCAGCTTGGTTGGCGGGGGGGACAATGAGCAGTTCTTC. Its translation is CASSLVGGGDNEQFF. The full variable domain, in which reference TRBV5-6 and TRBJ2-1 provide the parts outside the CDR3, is DAGVTQSPTHLIKTRGQQVTLRCSPKSGHDTVSWYQQALGQGPQFIFQYYEEEERQRGNFPDRFSGHQFPNYSSELNVNALLLGDSALYLCASSLVGGGDNEQFFGPGTRLTVL.

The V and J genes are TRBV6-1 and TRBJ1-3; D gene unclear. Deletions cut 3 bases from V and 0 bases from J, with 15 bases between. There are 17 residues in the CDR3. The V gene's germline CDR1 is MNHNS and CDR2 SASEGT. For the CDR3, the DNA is TGTGCCAGCAGTGAGGGCTTTGGCATATCCTCTGGAAACACCATATATTTT. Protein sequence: CASSEGFGISSGNTIYF.

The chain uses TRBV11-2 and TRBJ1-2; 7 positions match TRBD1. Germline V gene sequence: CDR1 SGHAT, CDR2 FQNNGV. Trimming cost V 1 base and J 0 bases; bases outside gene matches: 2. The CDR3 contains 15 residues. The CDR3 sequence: CASSLAGTANYGYTF. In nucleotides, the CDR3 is TGTGCCAGCAGCTTAGCCGGGACAGCTAACTATGGCTACACCTTC.